This TCR beta chain was sequenced in a study of blood T cell repertoires in COVID-19. Study background: Samples taken during acute and convalescent COVID-19 were collected in the United States, Italy and Spain.

TCRdb keeps only in-frame clones here, not all; method: immunoSEQ multiplex PCR. The sample has a few hundred thousand clones, approximately 84% seen once. Trimming cost V 5 bases and J 0 bases; bases outside gene matches: 10. In germline, CDR1 is SEHNR, CDR2 FQNEAQ (reference sequence). This CDR3 region has 17 residues. V is TRBV7-9 and J is TRBJ2-3, with TRBD2 identical over 8 bases. The TCR comes from a man between 40 and 49 years old who had recovered from COVID-19. The sample was PBMCs or T cells enriched from blood (not recorded which). CDR3 residues: CASSPRPSGRSTDTQYF. DNA of the CDR3: TGTGCCAGCAGCCCCAGACCTAGCGGGCGCAGCACAGATACGCAGTATTTT.